The clone carrying this TCR beta chain was recorded a few times. The antigen is undetermined. Germline V lookup: CDR1 MDHEN, CDR2 SYDVKM. CDR3 length equals 15 residues. The V end lost 3 bases, the J end lost 3 bases, and 14 bases lay between the germline ends. In all sorted populations, purity surpassed 95%. Reverse transcription of all isolated RNA meant that expressed TCRB transcripts were sequenced. Produced via immunoSEQ multiplex PCR; TCRdb's table is partial and in-frame only. The data hold hundreds of thousands of clones, with under 8.5% observed a single time. The data derive from a study of beta chain features in type 1 diabetes. Study outcomes and limitations: Any HLA effect on TCRB rearrangement was left unresolved by small sub-analyses. In type 1 diabetes patients, VDJ junctions had fewer insertions; deletions at these junctions were more frequent. The similarity of naive, central memory and Treg TCRB repertoires appeared greater among patients than among healthy donors.

V usage is TRBV28 and J usage is TRBJ1-1; D is unresolved. The receptor's source is a woman aged 18-35 years in good health. Sample: central memory CD4+ T cells from blood. The CDR3 region is CASSFSAGADTEAFF. CDR3 DNA sequence: TGTGCCAGCAGTTTTTCGGCAGGAGCCGACACTGAAGCTTTCTTT.